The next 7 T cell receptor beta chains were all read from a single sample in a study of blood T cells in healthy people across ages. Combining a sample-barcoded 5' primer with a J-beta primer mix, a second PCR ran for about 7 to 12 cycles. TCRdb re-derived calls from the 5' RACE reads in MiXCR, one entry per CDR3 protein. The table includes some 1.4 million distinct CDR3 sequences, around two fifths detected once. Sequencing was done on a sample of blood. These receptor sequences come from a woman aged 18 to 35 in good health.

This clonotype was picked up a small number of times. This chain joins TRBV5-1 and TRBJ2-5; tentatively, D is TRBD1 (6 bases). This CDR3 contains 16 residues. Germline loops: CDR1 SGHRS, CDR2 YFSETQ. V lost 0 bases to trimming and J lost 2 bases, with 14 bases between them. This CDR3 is CASSLGAGVYQETQYF. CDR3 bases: TGCGCCAGCAGCTTGGGGGCAGGGGTTTATCAAGAGACCCAGTACTTC.

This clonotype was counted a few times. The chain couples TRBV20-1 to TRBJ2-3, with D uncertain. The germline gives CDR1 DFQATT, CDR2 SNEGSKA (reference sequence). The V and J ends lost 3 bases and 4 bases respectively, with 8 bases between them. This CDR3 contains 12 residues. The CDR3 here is CSASPAADTQYF. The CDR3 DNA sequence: TGCAGTGCTAGCCCCGCGGCAGATACGCAGTATTTT.

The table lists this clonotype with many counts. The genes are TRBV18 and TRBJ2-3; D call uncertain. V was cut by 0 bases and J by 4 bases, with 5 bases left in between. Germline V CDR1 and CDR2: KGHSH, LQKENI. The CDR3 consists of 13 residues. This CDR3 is CASSPPGSDTQYF. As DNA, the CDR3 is TGTGCCAGCTCACCACCAGGCTCAGATACGCAGTATTTT.

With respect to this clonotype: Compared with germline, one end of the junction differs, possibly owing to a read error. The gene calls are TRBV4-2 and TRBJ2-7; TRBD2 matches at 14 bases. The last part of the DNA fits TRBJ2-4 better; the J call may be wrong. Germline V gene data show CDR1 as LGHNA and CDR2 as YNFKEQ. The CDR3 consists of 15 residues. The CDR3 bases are TGTGCCTGCAGCCAAGGACTAGCGGGAGGTGACATTCAGTACTTC. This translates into CACSQGLAGGDIQYF.

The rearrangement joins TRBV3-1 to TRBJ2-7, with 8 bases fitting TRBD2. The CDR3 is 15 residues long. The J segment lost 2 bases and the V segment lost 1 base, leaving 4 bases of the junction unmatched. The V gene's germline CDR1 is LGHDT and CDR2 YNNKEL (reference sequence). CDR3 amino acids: CASSQAAGATYEQYF. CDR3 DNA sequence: TGTGCCAGCAGCCAAGCAGCGGGGGCAACCTACGAGCAGTACTTC.

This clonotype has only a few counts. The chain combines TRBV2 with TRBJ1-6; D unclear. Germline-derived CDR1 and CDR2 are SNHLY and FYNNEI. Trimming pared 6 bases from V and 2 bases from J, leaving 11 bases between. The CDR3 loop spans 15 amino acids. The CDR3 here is CASSEPGPYNSPLHF. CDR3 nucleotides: TGTGCCAGCAGCGAGCCCGGCCCCTATAATTCACCCCTCCACTTT.

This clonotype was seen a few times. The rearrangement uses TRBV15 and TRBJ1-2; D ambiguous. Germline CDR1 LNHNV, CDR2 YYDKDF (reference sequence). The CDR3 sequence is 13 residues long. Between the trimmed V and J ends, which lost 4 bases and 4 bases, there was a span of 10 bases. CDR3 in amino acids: CATSNSGSYGYTF. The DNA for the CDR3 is TGTGCCACCAGCAATTCAGGAAGCTATGGCTACACCTTC.